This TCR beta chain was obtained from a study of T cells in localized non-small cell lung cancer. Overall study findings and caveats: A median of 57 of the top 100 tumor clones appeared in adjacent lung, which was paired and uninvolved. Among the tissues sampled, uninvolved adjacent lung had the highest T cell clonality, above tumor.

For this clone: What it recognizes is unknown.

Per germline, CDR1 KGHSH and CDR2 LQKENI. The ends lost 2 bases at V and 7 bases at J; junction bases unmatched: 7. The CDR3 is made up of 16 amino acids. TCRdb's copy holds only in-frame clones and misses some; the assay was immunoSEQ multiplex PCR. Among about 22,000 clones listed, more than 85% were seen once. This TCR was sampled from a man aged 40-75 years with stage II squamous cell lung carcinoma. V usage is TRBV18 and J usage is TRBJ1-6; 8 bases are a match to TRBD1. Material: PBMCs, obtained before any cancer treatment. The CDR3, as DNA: TGTGCCAGCTCACCAGGACAGGGCATTGGAAATTCACCCCTCCACTTT. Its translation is CASSPGQGIGNSPLHF.